This TCR beta chain originates from a study of shared clonotypes between healthy human individuals. In the study overall: For every donor, three CD4 naive, three CD4 memory, two CD8 naive and one CD8 memory plates were used. Study-wide results and limits: Sorted-subset sequencing was shown by rarefaction to be incomplete despite large depth. The sampled material consisted only of blood, and tissue repertoires are likely to differ.

The repertoire was sequenced with immunoSEQ multiplex PCR; TCRdb's copy has only in-frame clones and lacks some. Found here are some 300,000 clones, 70% to 75% of them singletons; the top ten hold 10%. Worth noting for this clone: What it recognizes is unknown.

Into CD45RA+ naive and CD45RA-negative memory subsets, the CD4+ cells were split. The CDR3 is 15 amino acids. The V gene's germline CDR1 is WSHSY and CDR2 SAAADI. The ends were cut back, 5 bases at V and 5 bases at J, with 16 bases in the middle. This sequence joins TRBV10-2 and TRBJ2-1, with D possibly matching TRBD2 (6 bases). The receptor was isolated from a man aged 30-40 years in good health. Sequencing was done on a sample of memory CD4+ T cells sorted from blood. Specified subset: CD45RA-negative fraction. Here the CDR3 reads CASSKGTLADNEQFF. The CDR3 bases are TGCGCCAGCAGTAAGGGGACTCTAGCAGACAATGAGCAGTTCTTC.